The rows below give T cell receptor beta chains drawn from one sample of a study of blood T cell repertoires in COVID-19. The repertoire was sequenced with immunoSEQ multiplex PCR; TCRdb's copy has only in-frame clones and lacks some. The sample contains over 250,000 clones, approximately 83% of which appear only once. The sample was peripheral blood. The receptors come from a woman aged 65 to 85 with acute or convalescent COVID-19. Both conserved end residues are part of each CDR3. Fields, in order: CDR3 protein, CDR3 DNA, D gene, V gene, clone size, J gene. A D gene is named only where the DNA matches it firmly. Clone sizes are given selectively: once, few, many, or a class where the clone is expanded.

CDR3: CAISERPGLPNEQFF
DNA: TGTGCCATCAGTGAGCGCCCGGGACTACCCAATGAGCAGTTCTTC
D: TRBD2
V: TRBV10-3
size: .
J: TRBJ2-1

CDR3: CASSLTAGPQETQYF
DNA: TGTGCCAGCAGCTTGACCGCGGGGCCTCAAGAGACCCAGTACTTC
D: .
V: TRBV6-5
size: once
J: TRBJ2-5

CDR3: CASSLTINTEAFF
DNA: TGCGCCAGCAGCTTGACAATAAACACTGAAGCTTTCTTT
D: .
V: TRBV5-1
size: .
J: TRBJ1-1

CDR3: CASSYDQRGPNEQFF
DNA: TGTGCCAGCAGTTACGATCAGCGGGGGCCCAATGAGCAGTTCTTC
D: TRBD2
V: TRBV6-6
size: .
J: TRBJ2-1

CDR3: CAIKEGGRYNSPLHF
DNA: TGTGCCATCAAAGAAGGGGGCCGCTATAATTCACCCCTCCACTTT
D: TRBD1
V: TRBV10-3
size: .
J: TRBJ1-6

CDR3: CASSIGTSSGEQFF
DNA: TGTGCCAGTAGTATAGGGACTAGCTCTGGAGAGCAGTTCTTC
D: TRBD2
V: TRBV19
size: .
J: TRBJ2-1

CDR3: CASSRQPNEKLFF
DNA: TGTGCCAGCAGCAGACAGCCTAATGAAAAACTGTTTTTT
D: .
V: TRBV3-1/TRBV3-2
size: .
J: TRBJ1-4

CDR3: CASSHGGGSGANVLTF
DNA: TGTGCCAGCAGCCACGGGGGGGGCTCTGGGGCCAACGTCCTGACTTTC
D: TRBD2
V: TRBV3-1/TRBV3-2
size: .
J: TRBJ2-6

CDR3: CATSDPSTPQNIQYF
DNA: TGTGCCACCAGTGACCCCTCTACCCCCCAAAACATTCAGTACTTC
D: .
V: TRBV24-1
size: .
J: TRBJ2-4

CDR3: CASSRGQGENEQFF
DNA: TGCGCCAGCAGCCGGGGACAGGGGGAGAATGAGCAGTTCTTC
D: TRBD1
V: TRBV5-1
size: once
J: TRBJ2-1

CDR3: CATGLSQGRGYTF
DNA: TGTGCCACCGGCCTTTCACAGGGTAGGGGCTACACCTTC
D: .
V: TRBV18
size: .
J: TRBJ1-2

CDR3: CASSPLGWGTQYF
DNA: TGCGCCAGCAGCCCACTAGGATGGGGTACGCAGTATTTT
D: .
V: TRBV4-1
size: .
J: TRBJ2-3

CDR3: CASREMGGGLYGYTF
DNA: TGTGCCAGCAGAGAGATGGGGGGGGGCCTCTATGGCTACACCTTC
D: .
V: TRBV2
size: few
J: TRBJ1-2

CDR3: CASRGTYEQFF
DNA: TGTGCCAGCAGGGGGACTTATGAGCAGTTCTTC
D: .
V: TRBV2
size: .
J: TRBJ2-1

CDR3: CASSPAGRTDTQYF
DNA: TGTGCCAGCAGCCCGGCGGGCCGCACAGATACGCAGTATTTT
D: .
V: TRBV5-4
size: once
J: TRBJ2-3

CDR3: CANPGQGANYGYTF
DNA: TGTGCCAACCCTGGACAGGGGGCTAATTATGGCTACACCTTC
D: TRBD1
V: TRBV2
size: .
J: TRBJ1-2

CDR3: CASSAQGAYNEQFF
DNA: TGTGCCAGCAGTGCACAGGGGGCCTACAATGAGCAGTTCTTC
D: TRBD1
V: TRBV2
size: once
J: TRBJ2-1

CDR3: CASSLMRDTEAFF
DNA: TGTGCCAGCAGCTTGATGAGGGACACTGAAGCTTTCTTT
D: .
V: TRBV5-5
size: .
J: TRBJ1-1

CDR3: CASKTAPGQTYGYTF
DNA: TGTGCCAGTAAAACCGCTCCGGGACAGACCTATGGCTACACCTTC
D: TRBD1
V: TRBV19
size: .
J: TRBJ1-2

CDR3: CASSRGVGRSGPYNEQFF
DNA: TGTGCCAGCAGCAGGGGCGTGGGGCGGTCCGGGCCCTACAATGAGCAGTTCTTC
D: .
V: TRBV6-4
size: .
J: TRBJ2-1

CDR3: CASSRDRAPYEQYF
DNA: TGTGCCAGCAGTAGGGACAGGGCCCCTTACGAGCAGTACTTC
D: TRBD1
V: TRBV2
size: once
J: TRBJ2-7

CDR3: CASSIDKRGTEAFF
DNA: TGTGCCAGTAGTATAGATAAAAGGGGTACTGAAGCTTTCTTT
D: .
V: TRBV19
size: .
J: TRBJ1-1

CDR3: CASSAGLAGETQYF
DNA: TGTGCCAGCAGCGCGGGACTAGCAGGGGAGACCCAGTACTTC
D: TRBD2
V: TRBV7-6
size: .
J: TRBJ2-5

CDR3: CASSRQVYEQYF
DNA: TGTGCCAGCAGCCGACAGGTTTACGAGCAGTACTTC
D: .
V: TRBV11-2
size: .
J: TRBJ2-7

CDR3: CASSWGLAETQYF
DNA: TGTGCCAGCAGTTGGGGACTAGCGGAGACCCAGTACTTC
D: TRBD2
V: TRBV6-5
size: .
J: TRBJ2-5

CDR3: CASRGTGLNTEAFF
DNA: TGTGCCAGCAGGGGGACAGGTTTGAACACTGAAGCTTTCTTT
D: TRBD1
V: TRBV6-5
size: .
J: TRBJ1-1

CDR3: CATSVAGGYNEQFF
DNA: TGTGCCACCAGTGTAGCGGGGGGTTACAATGAGCAGTTCTTC
D: TRBD2
V: TRBV24-1
size: .
J: TRBJ2-1

CDR3: CASSYLQGRELFF
DNA: TGTGCCAGCAGTTACTTACAGGGGAGGGAGCTGTTTTTT
D: TRBD1
V: TRBV6-5
size: .
J: TRBJ2-2

CDR3: CASSIGSGGHEQFF
DNA: TGTGCCAGTAGTATAGGTTCAGGGGGGCATGAGCAGTTCTTC
D: .
V: TRBV19
size: .
J: TRBJ2-1

CDR3: CASSLLTPEAFF
DNA: TGCGCCAGCAGCCTTCTGACACCCGAAGCTTTCTTT
D: .
V: TRBV5-1
size: .
J: TRBJ1-1

CDR3: CASSRNRDESWW
DNA: TGTGCCAGCAGCCGGAACAGGGATGAATCTTGGTGG
D: .
V: TRBV3-1/TRBV3-2
size: .
J: TRBJ1-2

CDR3: CASSSNPRDTSGDWRETQYF
DNA: TGTGCCAGCAGCTCTAACCCGAGGGACACTAGCGGGGATTGGCGGGAGACCCAGTACTTC
D: TRBD2
V: TRBV4-2
size: .
J: TRBJ2-5

CDR3: CASSSSGVSGNTIYF
DNA: TGTGCCAGCAGTTCCTCCGGGGTCTCTGGAAACACCATATATTTT
D: .
V: TRBV7-2
size: .
J: TRBJ1-3

CDR3: CAISDPPGQGLYEQYF
DNA: TGTGCCATCAGTGACCCCCCCGGGCAGGGGTTATACGAGCAGTACTTC
D: .
V: TRBV10-3
size: .
J: TRBJ2-7

CDR3: CASSLDSTEAFF
DNA: TGTGCCAGCAGCTTAGATAGCACTGAAGCTTTCTTT
D: .
V: TRBV11-2
size: .
J: TRBJ1-1

CDR3: CASSPHRGRNYGYTF
DNA: TGTGCCAGCAGCCCGCACAGGGGGCGAAACTATGGCTACACCTTC
D: TRBD1
V: TRBV7-8
size: .
J: TRBJ1-2

CDR3: CASSQDFGGRAGNTIYF
DNA: TGTGCCAGCAGCCAAGATTTTGGGGGGAGGGCTGGAAACACCATATATTTT
D: .
V: TRBV3-1/TRBV3-2
size: .
J: TRBJ1-3

CDR3: CAISAGGNTEAFF
DNA: TGTGCCATCAGTGCAGGGGGGAACACTGAAGCTTTCTTT
D: TRBD1
V: TRBV10-3
size: .
J: TRBJ1-1

CDR3: CSASNEDYEQYF
DNA: TGCAGTGCTAGTAATGAGGACTACGAGCAGTACTTC
D: .
V: TRBV20-1
size: .
J: TRBJ2-7

CDR3: CASSRGTGRYGYTF
DNA: TGTGCCAGTAGTAGAGGGACAGGGAGGTATGGCTACACCTTC
D: TRBD1
V: TRBV19
size: .
J: TRBJ1-2

CDR3: CASSQPGQGIHEQYF
DNA: TGTGCCAGCAGCCAGCCGGGACAGGGAATCCACGAGCAGTACTTC
D: TRBD1
V: TRBV3-1/TRBV3-2
size: .
J: TRBJ2-7

CDR3: CSVGPANTGELFF
DNA: TGCAGCGTGGGGCCCGCGAACACCGGGGAGCTGTTTTTT
D: .
V: TRBV29-1
size: once
J: TRBJ2-2

CDR3: CASSLGRGDTGELFF
DNA: TGTGCCAGCAGCTTAGGGCGGGGGGACACCGGGGAGCTGTTTTTT
D: TRBD2
V: TRBV7-6
size: .
J: TRBJ2-2

CDR3: CASSQRNTIYF
DNA: TGTGCCAGCAGTCAGAGAAACACCATATATTTT
D: .
V: TRBV12-3/TRBV12-4
size: .
J: TRBJ1-3

CDR3: CASSIRQGGQYPTYEQYF
DNA: TGTGCCAGTAGTATTAGGCAAGGCGGACAGTACCCCACCTACGAGCAGTACTTC
D: .
V: TRBV19
size: .
J: TRBJ2-7

CDR3: CASSLDRGSGYGYTF
DNA: TGTGCCAGCAGCCTCGACAGGGGTTCAGGGTATGGCTACACCTTC
D: TRBD1
V: TRBV3-1/TRBV3-2
size: .
J: TRBJ1-2

CDR3: CSASMGTGYSPLHF
DNA: TGCAGTGCTAGTATGGGGACAGGGTATTCACCCCTCCACTTT
D: TRBD1
V: TRBV20-1
size: .
J: TRBJ1-6

CDR3: CASSLRAGADGYTF
DNA: TGTGCCAGCAGCTTAAGGGCAGGGGCGGATGGCTACACCTTC
D: .
V: TRBV11-3
size: .
J: TRBJ1-2

CDR3: CASSVGEGLRTDTQYF
DNA: TGTGCCAGCAGCGTAGGTGAGGGACTCCGCACAGATACGCAGTATTTT
D: .
V: TRBV9
size: .
J: TRBJ2-3

CDR3: CASRQGEGPQHF
DNA: TGTGCCAGCAGGCAAGGGGAAGGGCCCCAGCATTTT
D: .
V: TRBV6-5
size: .
J: TRBJ1-5

CDR3: CASSLGTSSNYEQYF
DNA: TGCGCCAGCAGCTTGGGGACTAGCAGCAACTACGAGCAGTACTTC
D: TRBD2
V: TRBV5-1
size: .
J: TRBJ2-7

CDR3: CASSVREGTQYF
DNA: TGTGCCAGCAGCGTTCGGGAGGGGACCCAGTACTTC
D: TRBD2
V: TRBV9
size: .
J: TRBJ2-5

CDR3: CASSLSASVSYNEQFF
DNA: TGCGCCAGCAGCTTGAGTGCTAGCGTCTCCTACAATGAGCAGTTCTTC
D: .
V: TRBV5-1
size: .
J: TRBJ2-1

CDR3: CASSLADRSQTFF
DNA: TGCGCCAGCAGCTTGGCGGACAGGAGTCAGACTTTCTTT
D: TRBD1
V: TRBV5-1
size: .
J: TRBJ1-1

CDR3: CASSQGTGGSYEQYF
DNA: TGCGCCAGCAGCCAAGGAACAGGGGGAAGCTACGAGCAGTACTTC
D: TRBD1
V: TRBV4-1
size: .
J: TRBJ2-7

CDR3: CASSVAGPGRQFF
DNA: TGTGCCAGCTCGGTAGCGGGGCCCGGAAGGCAGTTCTTC
D: TRBD2
V: TRBV5-4
size: .
J: TRBJ2-1